These 11 T cell receptor beta chains were all obtained from the same sample, sequenced in a study of T cells after yellow fever vaccination. MiXCR, applied by TCRdb to the 5' RACE reads, yields one record per CDR3 protein. The table includes a few hundred thousand distinct CDR3 sequences, more than 5.5% detected once. The sample here was PBMCs, taken 5 days after the yellow fever booster vaccination. These receptors originate from a man in his thirties or forties who received the YFV17D yellow fever vaccine.

This clonotype was detected a few times. The V gene is TRBV30, the J gene TRBJ2-6, with D maybe TRBD2 (5 bases). Between the trimmed V and J ends, which lost 7 bases and 2 bases, there was a span of 9 bases. The germline gives CDR1 GTSNPN, CDR2 SVGIG (reference sequence). CDR3 length equals 13 residues. CDR3 nucleotide sequence: TGTGCCTCGACCGGGGCTGGGGCCAACGTCCTGACTTTC. Residues: CASTGAGANVLTF.

This clonotype was seen a few times. In DNA form, the CDR3 reads TGCGCCAGCAGCCAAGACCCGACAGGAGGCTACACAGATACGCAGTATTTT. Its protein is CASSQDPTGGYTDTQYF. This chain links TRBV4-3 with TRBJ2-3, with D tentatively TRBD1 (6 bases). The CDR3 spans 17 residues. V lost 0 bases to trimming and J lost 2 bases, with 15 bases between them. Germline loops: CDR1 LGHNA, CDR2 YSLEER.

This clonotype was found many times. The chain links TRBV9 to TRBJ2-2; TRBD2 matches at 11 bases. The CDR3 consists of 16 residues. In germline, CDR1 is SGDLS, CDR2 YYNGEE. The V segment lost 3 bases and the J segment 5 bases; nucleotides outside the gene matches: 6. CDR3 amino acids: CASSATSGSGTGELFF. The CDR3 bases are TGTGCCAGCAGCGCCACTAGCGGGAGTGGGACCGGGGAGCTGTTTTTT.

This clonotype appeared many times. The chain links TRBV28 to TRBJ2-1; D possibly corresponds to TRBD2 (6 bases). The germline CDR1 and CDR2 sequences are MDHEN and SYDVKM. The germline V and J ends were trimmed by 4 bases and 4 bases, with 17 bases remaining between them. CDR3 size: 16 residues. Here the CDR3 DNA reads TGTGCCAGCAGTTCTATCCCGGGACTCCAATACAATGAGCAGTTCTTC. The encoded protein is CASSSIPGLQYNEQFF.

This clonotype showed up many times. The rearrangement joins TRBV5-1 to TRBJ2-3, with TRBD1 matching over 8 bases. The V and J ends lost 7 bases and 4 bases, in that order; junction bases with no gene match: 8. The CDR3 totals 14 residues. CDR1 is SGHRS and CDR2 is YFSETQ in the germline V gene. CDR3 sequence reads: CASGQGAGADTQYF. The CDR3 nucleotides read TGCGCCAGCGGTCAGGGGGCTGGGGCAGATACGCAGTATTTT.

This clonotype was observed many times. The chain has TRBV5-6 and TRBJ2-5; D is perhaps TRBD1 or TRBD2 (6 bases each). CDR1 SGHDT and CDR2 YYEEEE come from the germline V gene. The CDR3 contains 15 residues. Deletions cut 5 bases from V and 0 bases from J, with 14 bases between. CDR3 DNA sequence: TGTGCCAGCAGTTCCGCGGGACACAACCAAGAGACCCAGTACTTC. Its protein is CASSSAGHNQETQYF.

The gene calls are TRBV27 and TRBJ1-5, with D hard to call. The CDR3 covers 13 residues. Trimming left V 3 bases short and J 4 bases short, with 7 bases between. CDR1 and CDR2 from the germline V gene are MNHEY and SMNVEV (reference sequence). In nucleotides, the CDR3 is TGTGCCAGCAGTTTTAGGGTTAATCAGCCCCAGCATTTT. As protein: CASSFRVNQPQHF.

This clonotype was seen many times. This rearrangement joins TRBV2 to TRBJ2-3; unclear D gene. CDR1 and CDR2 from the germline V gene are SNHLY and FYNNEI. Trimming pared 5 bases from V and 0 bases from J, leaving 9 bases between. The CDR3 sequence is 14 residues long. The CDR3 sequence: CASSRLTSTDTQYF. The CDR3 DNA follows: TGTGCCAGCAGTCGGCTAACTAGCACAGATACGCAGTATTTT.

This clonotype turned up a few times. CDR3 nucleotide sequence: TGTGCCAGCAGCAAAGAGAACACTGAAGCTTTCTTT. Its protein product is CASSKENTEAFF. The chain joins TRBV21-1 to TRBJ1-1. TRBV21-1 is listed as a pseudogene. The CDR3 loop spans 12 amino acids.

This clonotype was recorded at least ten times. The rearrangement links TRBV24-1 to TRBJ2-2; 8 positions match TRBD1. This CDR3 is 16 amino acids long. Losses at the gene ends were 9 bases for V and 1 base for J; bases not matched to a gene: 9. Germline V gene data show CDR1 as KGHDR and CDR2 as SFDVKD. In DNA, the CDR3 is TGTGCCACCGGCTTACCGGGACAGGTGAACACCGGGGAGCTGTTTTTT. Translation: CATGLPGQVNTGELFF.

The V and J genes are TRBV6-2 or TRBV6-3 and TRBJ2-7, with TRBD2 as a possible D gene (5 bases). This CDR3 comprises 16 residues. Trimming pared 1 base from V and 7 bases from J, leaving 20 bases between. Looked up from germline, CDR1 is MNHEY and CDR2 is SVGEGT. The CDR3, as DNA: TGTGCCAGCAGTTACTTAAGCGGAGCCTTCCCTCTGGAGCAGTACTTC. Its protein is CASSYLSGAFPLEQYF.